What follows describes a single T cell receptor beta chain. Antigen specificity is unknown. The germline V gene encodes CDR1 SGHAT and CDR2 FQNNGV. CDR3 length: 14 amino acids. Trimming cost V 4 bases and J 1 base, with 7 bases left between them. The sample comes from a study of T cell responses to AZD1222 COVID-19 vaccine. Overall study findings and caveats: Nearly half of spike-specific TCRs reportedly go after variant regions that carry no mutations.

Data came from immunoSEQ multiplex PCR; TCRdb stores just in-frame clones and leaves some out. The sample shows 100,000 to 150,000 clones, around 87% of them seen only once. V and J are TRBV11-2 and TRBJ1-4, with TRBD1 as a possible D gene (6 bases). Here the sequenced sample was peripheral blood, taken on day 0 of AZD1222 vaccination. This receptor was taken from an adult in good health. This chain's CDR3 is CASSSDRTNEKLFF. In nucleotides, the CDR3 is TGTGCCAGCAGCTCGGACAGAACTAATGAAAAACTGTTTTTT. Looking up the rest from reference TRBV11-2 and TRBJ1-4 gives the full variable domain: EAGVAQSPRYKIIEKRQSVAFWCNPISGHATLYWYQQILGQGPKLLIQFQNNGVVDDSQLPKDRFSAERLKGVDSTLKIQPAKLEDSAVYLCASSSDRTNEKLFFGSGTQLSVL.